This is a list of T cell receptor beta chains from one sample in a study of blood T cells in healthy people across ages. TCRdb passed the 5' RACE reads through MiXCR, listing each CDR3 protein once. The sample lists around 650,000 distinct CDR3 sequences; 40% to 45% were seen once. The sample comprised blood. These receptors were obtained from an older man in good health. Each CDR3 is given with its conserved first and last residue. D genes are given only for firm matches. Rows give clone size only sometimes, using once, few, many, or a class for an expanded clone.

D gene	V gene	J gene	clone size	CDR3 DNA	CDR3 protein
NA	TRBV10-3	TRBJ2-7	many	TGTGCCATCTCGGAGGGAACCACATACGAGCAGTACTTC	CAISEGTTYEQYF
NA	TRBV9	TRBJ2-7	NA	TGTGCCAGCAGCGTAGGTCCAACTGACGCCCACCTAAGAACCGAGCAGTACTTC	CASSVGPTDAHLRTEQYF
TRBD2	TRBV7-9	TRBJ2-7	few	TGTGCCAGCAGCTCTCTAGCGGGGGGCAGGCTGAGAATCTCCCACGAGCAGTACTTC	CASSSLAGGRLRISHEQYF
NA	TRBV18	TRBJ2-2	NA	TGTGCCAGCTCAAGTCCGAACGTTATCACCGGGGAGCTGTTTTTT	CASSSPNVITGELFF
NA	TRBV7-2	TRBJ2-7	NA	TGTGCCAGCAGCATACGCCGGGCCCCACAAGAGACCCGGTACTTC	CASSIRRAPQETRYF
NA	TRBV28	TRBJ2-5	NA	TGTGCCAGCACCGTCTCCGGGAGAGGTGGTGAGACCCAGTACTTC	CASTVSGRGGETQYF
TRBD2	TRBV7-9	TRBJ2-1	NA	TGTGCCAGCAGCTTAGTGGGACTAGCGGGCCTTGCCTCCTACAATAAGCAGTTCTTC	CASSLVGLAGLASYNKQFF
TRBD1	TRBV20-1	TRBJ1-6	NA	TGCAGTGCTAGACTGGACAGGGCTAATTCACCCCTCCACTTT	CSARLDRANSPLHF
NA	TRBV28	TRBJ2-3	NA	TGTGCCAGCAGTAAGGGGCCACGCACAGATACGCAGTATTTT	CASSKGPRTDTQYF
NA	TRBV7-2	TRBJ1-1	NA	TGTGCCAGCAGCTTACACAACAGACTCACTGAAGCTTTCTTT	CASSLHNRLTEAFF
TRBD2	TRBV6-2/TRBV6-3	TRBJ2-1	few	TGTGCCAGCAGTCCCTCCGGACTAGCGGGGCTCTACAATGAGCAGTTCTTC	CASSPSGLAGLYNEQFF
TRBD2	TRBV6-2/TRBV6-3	TRBJ2-1	NA	TGTGCCAGCAGGTCGGGGGGGAACTCCTACAATGAGCAGTTCTTC	CASRSGGNSYNEQFF
TRBD1	TRBV4-3	TRBJ1-2	NA	TGCGCCAGCAGCCAAGACGCAATACAGCCGGGACAGGGCTACACCTTC	CASSQDAIQPGQGYTF
NA	TRBV4-2	TRBJ1-4	NA	TGTGCCAGCAGCCAGGGGACCGAGGATGAAAAACTGTTTTTT	CASSQGTEDEKLFF
NA	TRBV2	TRBJ1-1	NA	TGTGCCAGCAGTGAAGCGGGGGCTTTCGCTGAAGCTTTCTTT	CASSEAGAFAEAFF
NA	TRBV27	TRBJ2-7	NA	TGTGCCAGCAGTGCTAAGGGACTCTCTTTGGGGCAGTACTTC	CASSAKGLSLGQYF
NA	TRBV7-9	TRBJ2-3	NA	TGTGCCAGCAGCTTTGGTTTTGCGGTGGGGGGCACAGATACGCAGTATTTT	CASSFGFAVGGTDTQYF
TRBD1	TRBV18	TRBJ1-4	NA	TGTGCCAGCTCACCCGGACAGGCCGAGCCTGAAAAACTGTTTTTT	CASSPGQAEPEKLFF
NA	TRBV6-6	TRBJ1-1	NA	TGTGCCAGCAGTTACGCGGCCGTAAGGACTGAAGCTTTCTTT	CASSYAAVRTEAFF
TRBD1	TRBV20-1	TRBJ2-3	few	TGCAGTGCTGGGGGACAGGAAAGCACAGATACGCAGTATTTT	CSAGGQESTDTQYF
NA	TRBV29-1	TRBJ2-6	many	TGCAGCGTTTCAAGTTCTGGGGCCAACGTCCTGACTTTC	CSVSSSGANVLTF
NA	TRBV12-3/TRBV12-4	TRBJ1-2	many	TGTGCCAGCAGTACCTCCTTAAAGCCGTCTAACTATGGCTACACCTTC	CASSTSLKPSNYGYTF
NA	TRBV20-1	TRBJ1-6	NA	TGCAGTGCTACCGACATAACCAAACCTGATTCACCCCTCCACTTT	CSATDITKPDSPLHF
NA	TRBV25-1	TRBJ2-3	many	TGTGCCAGCAGCAGCGCGTGGACGCAGTATTTT	CASSSAWTQYF
TRBD2	TRBV4-3	TRBJ2-5	few	TGCGCCAGCAGCCAAGATATGAGCGGGGGGGCCAGGGAGACCCAGTACTTC	CASSQDMSGGARETQYF
TRBD1	TRBV4-3	TRBJ2-2	few	TGCGCCAGCAGCCAACGGACAGGGTCCGGGGAGCTGTTTTTT	CASSQRTGSGELFF
TRBD1	TRBV13	TRBJ2-7	NA	TGTGCCAGCAGCCCGACCACAGGGGGCGTCTCCTACGAGCAGTACTTC	CASSPTTGGVSYEQYF
NA	TRBV5-4	TRBJ2-5	NA	TGTGCCAGCAGGAAACCGGGACGTAAAGAGACCCAGTACTTC	CASRKPGRKETQYF
TRBD1	TRBV20-1	TRBJ1-2	NA	TGCAGTGCTAGAGTACAGGGGCGCGACTTTAGCTACACCTTC	CSARVQGRDFSYTF
TRBD1	TRBV7-8	TRBJ1-2	few	TGTGCCAGCAGCTTAGCGCTCCCGGGACAGGAGGTTTTCTATGGCTACACCTTC	CASSLALPGQEVFYGYTF
NA	TRBV5-5	TRBJ2-5	NA	TGTGCCAGCAGCTTGTTGCAGACAGGAGGGTCACAAGAGACCCAGTACTTC	CASSLLQTGGSQETQYF
NA	TRBV7-2	TRBJ2-7	few	TGTGCCAGCAGCCCTTTTGGCGTATCGGGTCTTTCCGAGCAGTACTTC	CASSPFGVSGLSEQYF
TRBD2	TRBV28	TRBJ2-7	NA	TGTGCCAGCAGTTCAATGTTAAGCGGGAGGGACGAGCAGTACTTC	CASSSMLSGRDEQYF